A single sample is the source of the 28 T cell receptor beta chains below, sequenced in a study of response to subunit inactivated influenza vaccine. TCRdb recomputed calls from the RT-PCR reads with MiXCR, one row per CDR3 protein. The table shows some 570,000 distinct CDR3 sequences, with over 9% occurring only once. The sample was also reused in another study, on T cells expressing NK-cell markers. From that second work: The authors generated TCR beta cDNA through 5'RACE template switching with UMIs.

The sequenced sample was PBMCs from blood, obtained on the day of vaccination. All receptors come from a man aged 50-60 years who received an inactivated influenza vaccine.

This clonotype was seen a handful of times. The chain combines TRBV6-1 with TRBJ2-3; 10 bases map to TRBD1. Germline V gene lookup returns CDR1 MNHNS and CDR2 SASEGT. The CDR3 covers 15 residues. With V trimmed by 6 bases and J by 8 bases, 11 bases remained unmatched. The CDR3 spells CASSPRQGAAFTQYF. DNA for the CDR3: TGTGCCAGCAGCCCTCGACAGGGGGCGGCCTTTACGCAGTATTTT.

This clonotype was counted at least ten times. The rearrangement links TRBV6-5 to TRBJ2-3; D ambiguous. This CDR3 comprises 15 residues. V lost 0 bases to trimming and J lost 0 bases, with 7 bases between them. Germline assignment: CDR1 MNHEY and CDR2 SVGAGI. The CDR3 loop reads CASSYSPLSTDTQYF. The CDR3 DNA reads TGTGCCAGCAGTTACTCGCCGCTTAGCACAGATACGCAGTATTTT.

V and J are TRBV6-2 or TRBV6-3 and TRBJ2-7; 7 bases align to TRBD2. The CDR3 length is 19 residues. Germline V gene lookup returns CDR1 MNHEY and CDR2 SVGEGT. V trimming: 5 bases; J trimming: 4 bases; junction bases outside the gene matches: 23. The CDR3 coding sequence is TGTGCCAGCAGTAAGGACACCGGTATCTTTGGCGGGAGTTGGTACGAGCAGTACTTC. Its translation: CASSKDTGIFGGSWYEQYF.

This clonotype showed up just a few times. CDR3 nucleotides: TGTGCCAGCAGTTTTTTACAGGGGGCTTACAATGAGCAGTTCTTC. Amino acid sequence: CASSFLQGAYNEQFF. The rearrangement joins TRBV12-3 or TRBV12-4 to TRBJ2-1; 9 bases are shared with TRBD1. V was pared by 3 bases and J by 4 bases, with 4 bases of the junction left unmatched. The CDR3 runs 15 residues.

V gene TRBV20-1 combines with J gene TRBJ2-2, with unresolved D. CDR3 length: 11 residues. CDR1 and CDR2 from the germline V gene are DFQATT and SNEGSKA (reference sequence). The germline V and J ends were trimmed by 6 bases and 2 bases, with 4 bases remaining between them. The CDR3: CSAPNTGELFF. CDR3 DNA sequence: TGCAGTGCGCCAAACACCGGGGAGCTGTTTTTT.

This clonotype was counted between two and nine times. This rearrangement joins TRBV28 to TRBJ2-1; the D call may be TRBD1 or TRBD2 (5 bases each). Germline V gives CDR1 MDHEN, CDR2 SYDVKM. The CDR3 totals 15 residues. Trimming removed 4 bases at V and 2 bases at J, with 12 bases between. The CDR3 reads CASSSGTAAYNEQFF. The CDR3 DNA is TGTGCCAGCAGTTCCGGGACCGCGGCCTACAATGAGCAGTTCTTC. Supplemented by reference TRBV28 and TRBJ2-1, the full variable domain reads DVKVTQSSRYLVKRTGEKVFLECVQDMDHENMFWYRQDPGLGLRLIYFSYDVKMKEKGDIPEGYSVSREKKERFSLILESASTNQTSMYLCASSSGTAAYNEQFFGPGTRLTVL.

The chain uses TRBV29-1 and TRBJ2-7; no clear D gene. Trimming pared 4 bases from V and 0 bases from J, leaving 7 bases between. This CDR3 is 12 amino acids long. Germline V gene data show CDR1 as SQVTM and CDR2 as ANQGSEA. The CDR3 bases are TGCAGCGTTGGGTTTAGCTCCTACGAGCAGTACTTC. Translated: CSVGFSSYEQYF.

This clonotype was seen more than once but under ten times. The rearrangement links TRBV5-1 to TRBJ2-1; tentatively, D is TRBD2 (5 bases). CDR1 SGHRS and CDR2 YFSETQ come from the germline V gene. The CDR3 is 15 residues long. Between the trimmed V and J ends, which lost 0 bases and 4 bases, there was a span of 11 bases. As DNA, the CDR3 is TGCGCCAGCAGCTTGGACGGGGAGATATACAATGAGCAGTTCTTC. It translates to CASSLDGEIYNEQFF.

This clonotype has a count of ten or more. The chain uses TRBV4-1 and TRBJ1-3; no firm D call. CDR3 length equals 17 residues. Germline CDR1 MGHRA, CDR2 YSYEKL. With 0 bases removed from V and 0 bases from J, the gap between germline ends came to 12 bases. The CDR3: CASSQDPLAGSGNTIYF. CDR3 DNA sequence: TGCGCCAGCAGCCAAGACCCCTTGGCAGGCTCTGGAAACACCATATATTTT.

This clonotype was seen at least ten times. V gene TRBV12-3 or TRBV12-4 combines with J gene TRBJ2-2, with D tentatively TRBD2 (6 bases). CDR3 length equals 15 residues. The V end was cut by 3 bases, the J end by 5 bases, with 13 bases between. CDR3 amino acids: CASSFVGGITGELFF. CDR3 bases: TGTGCCAGCAGTTTCGTTGGGGGGATAACCGGGGAGCTGTTTTTT.

This clonotype was seen a handful of times. V is TRBV25-1 and J is TRBJ2-7, with 7 bases that match TRBD2. The trim removed 2 bases at V and 5 bases at J, leaving 9 bases unmatched. This CDR3 contains 15 residues. Germline CDR1 and CDR2: MGHDK and SYGVNS. This CDR3 reads CASSETGLDTNEQYF. The CDR3 DNA reads as TGTGCCAGCAGTGAAACAGGACTAGACACCAACGAGCAGTACTTC.

The table lists this clonotype with a few counts. This chain uses TRBV7-8 with TRBJ2-1, with D possibly TRBD1 on 7 matching bases. Deletions cut 1 base from V and 5 bases from J, with 15 bases between. CDR1 and CDR2 (germline): SGHVS, FQNEAQ. This CDR3 is 16 amino acids long. The CDR3 nucleotides read TGTGCCAGCAGCTTAGGAGGTCAGGGGGGCCACAATGAGCAGTTCTTC. Encoded protein: CASSLGGQGGHNEQFF.

This clonotype was counted a few times. This chain uses TRBV3-1 with TRBJ2-2; 7 bases are a match to TRBD2. J gave up 2 bases and V 4 bases, and 4 bases lay outside the gene matches. Germline CDR1 LGHDT, CDR2 YNNKEL (reference sequence). The CDR3 totals 15 residues. The CDR3 sequence: CASSPQRGNTGELFF. The CDR3, as DNA: TGTGCCAGCAGCCCTCAGCGGGGCAACACCGGGGAGCTGTTTTTT.

This clonotype was observed a few times. V usage is TRBV12-3 or TRBV12-4 and J usage is TRBJ2-3, with TRBD1 as a possible D gene (5 bases). Trimming took off 3 bases at V and 0 bases at J, with 13 bases between the two ends. The CDR3 contains 16 residues. The CDR3 sequence is CASSFGAAPSTDTQYF. CDR3 DNA sequence: TGTGCCAGCAGTTTTGGGGCCGCACCAAGCACAGATACGCAGTATTTT.

This sequence joins TRBV29-1 and TRBJ2-7; tentative D call: TRBD1 (6 bases). The CDR3 covers 14 residues. V gave up 8 bases and J gave up 6 bases, with 23 bases separating them. Per the germline V gene, CDR1 is SQVTM and CDR2 is ANQGSEA. The chain's CDR3 is CSQDRRRTRVEQYF. CDR3 in DNA: TGCAGCCAAGACAGGAGACGAACCCGGGTCGAGCAGTACTTC.

The sample holds a few counts of this clonotype. The gene calls are TRBV29-1 and TRBJ2-1, with a weak D call TRBD1 (6 bases). V was trimmed by 6 bases and J by 9 bases, leaving 18 bases between them. The CDR3 length is 13 residues. Germline V gene lookup returns CDR1 SQVTM and CDR2 ANQGSEA. As DNA, the CDR3 is TGCAGCGTGAGGGACACCCGGGCTAGTGAGCAGTTCTTC. It encodes CSVRDTRASEQFF.

This clonotype was picked up a small number of times. The CDR3 protein is CASSAWRTDTQYF. The CDR3 DNA sequence: TGTGCCAGCAGCGCCTGGCGCACAGATACGCAGTATTTT. J is TRBJ2-3 and V is TRBV7-2; D uncertain. The CDR3 runs 13 residues. From germline, CDR1 is SGHTA and CDR2 FQGNSA. Trimming shortened V by 5 bases and J by 1 base, and 7 bases separated the two germline ends.

The genes are TRBV28 and TRBJ2-2, with a possible D match to TRBD1 (5 bases). The CDR3 length is 14 residues. The V end lost 7 bases, the J end lost 3 bases, and 12 bases lay between the germline ends. CDR1 is MDHEN, CDR2 SYDVKM, per germline. The CDR3 is CASNLGLDTGELFF. In nucleotides, the CDR3 is TGTGCCAGCAACCTGGGGCTGGACACCGGGGAGCTGTTTTTT.

The chain uses TRBV7-9 and TRBJ2-7; D is unresolved. This CDR3 comprises 17 residues. Germline V lookup: CDR1 SEHNR, CDR2 FQNEAQ (reference sequence). Trimming left V 2 bases short and J 0 bases short, with 17 bases between. This CDR3 is CASSLRTDSPLSYEQYF. The CDR3 DNA is TGTGCCAGCAGCTTAAGGACCGATTCCCCCCTCTCCTACGAGCAGTACTTC.

The V gene is TRBV4-1, the J gene TRBJ2-1, with unresolved D. This CDR3 is built from 17 residues. The germline gives CDR1 MGHRA, CDR2 YSYEKL. V gave up 0 bases and J gave up 0 bases, with 12 bases separating them. The CDR3 DNA reads as TGCGCCAGCAGCCAAGATTATACTCGATACTCCTACAATGAGCAGTTCTTC. Its protein product is CASSQDYTRYSYNEQFF.

The chain has TRBV5-1 and TRBJ2-3; D may match TRBD1 or TRBD2 (5 bases each). The CDR3 length is 16 residues. V dropped 0 bases and J dropped 2 bases, with 13 bases sitting between them. The germline CDR1 and CDR2 sequences are SGHRS and YFSETQ. This CDR3 is CASSLEVAGTTDTQYF. Written as DNA, the CDR3 is TGCGCCAGCAGCTTGGAGGTGGCAGGGACCACAGATACGCAGTATTTT.

A few counts support this clonotype. V and J are TRBV7-8 and TRBJ1-6; D possibly corresponds to TRBD1 (5 bases). Trimming left V 1 base short and J 9 bases short, with 10 bases between. This CDR3 has 14 residues. Germline V gives CDR1 SGHVS, CDR2 FQNEAQ. CDR3: CASSLVRDASPLHF. Written as DNA, the CDR3 is TGTGCCAGCAGCTTAGTTAGGGACGCTTCACCCCTCCACTTT.

V gene TRBV5-1 combines with J gene TRBJ2-5, with 12 bases fitting TRBD1. The CDR3 loop spans 16 amino acids. J gave up 4 bases and V 4 bases, and 8 bases lay outside the gene matches. CDR1 is SGHRS, CDR2 YFSETQ, per germline. The CDR3 nucleotides read TGCGCCAGCAGCCTCCTGGGACAGGGGGCGAGAGAGACCCAGTACTTC. Translated, it gives CASSLLGQGARETQYF.

This clonotype was counted ten times or more. This chain uses TRBV7-2 with TRBJ2-5; 7 nucleotides agree with TRBD1. The ends lost 4 bases at V and 5 bases at J; junction bases unmatched: 7. The CDR3 length is 14 residues. Germline V gene data show CDR1 as SGHTA and CDR2 as FQGNSA. CDR3 residues: CASSYRQGLETQYF. The DNA of the CDR3 is TGTGCCAGCAGCTATCGACAGGGTTTGGAGACCCAGTACTTC.

This clonotype has ten or more counts. V gene TRBV7-9 combines with J gene TRBJ1-4; 9 bases line up with TRBD1. V gave up 5 bases and J gave up 6 bases; unmatched junction bases: 4. Germline V gene lookup returns CDR1 SEHNR and CDR2 FQNEAQ (reference sequence). The CDR3 sequence is 14 residues long. The CDR3 DNA reads as TGTGCCAGCAGCGGCTGGACAGGGGATGAAAAACTGTTTTTT. It is translated as CASSGWTGDEKLFF. Full variable domain (rest looked up from reference TRBV7-9 and TRBJ1-4): DTGVSQNPRHKITKRGQNVTFRCDPISEHNRLYWYRQTLGQGPEFLTYFQNEAQLEKSRLLSDRFSAERPKGSFSTLEIQRTEQGDSAMYLCASSGWTGDEKLFFGSGTQLSVL.

This clonotype is a singleton in its sample. V is TRBV30 and J is TRBJ2-7; a weak D match, TRBD1 (5 bases). Germline CDR1 and CDR2: GTSNPN and SVGIG (reference sequence). Trimming pared 0 bases from V and 2 bases from J, leaving 8 bases between. The CDR3 totals 13 residues. CDR3 sequence (DNA): TGTGCCTGGAGTGTACAGGCAACCTACGAGCAGTACTTC. Translation gives CAWSVQATYEQYF. The whole variable domain, filled in from reference TRBV30 and TRBJ2-7, reads SQTIHQWPATLVQPVGSPLSLECTVEGTSNPNLYWYRQAAGRGLQLLFYSVGIGQISSEVPQNLSASRPQDRQFILSSKKLLLSDSGFYLCAWSVQATYEQYFGPGTRLTVT.

The chain links TRBV7-9 to TRBJ1-4; D call uncertain. Germline CDR1 reads SEHNR; CDR2 reads FQNEAQ (reference sequence). V shed 0 bases and J shed 2 bases, with 10 bases lying between them. The CDR3 totals 16 residues. CDR3 in amino acids: CASSLAPPGTNEKLFF. In DNA form, the CDR3 reads TGTGCCAGCAGCTTAGCCCCGCCCGGCACTAATGAAAAACTGTTTTTT.

This clonotype came up a few times. The V call is TRBV15, the J call TRBJ2-1; 9 bases match TRBD1. With 6 bases clipped from V and 1 base from J, the junction kept 1 base outside the gene matches. CDR3 length: 14 residues. The germline CDR1 and CDR2 sequences are LNHNV and YYDKDF (reference sequence). In nucleotides, the CDR3 is TGTGCCACCAGGGACAGGGGTTCCTACAATGAGCAGTTCTTC. It encodes CATRDRGSYNEQFF.